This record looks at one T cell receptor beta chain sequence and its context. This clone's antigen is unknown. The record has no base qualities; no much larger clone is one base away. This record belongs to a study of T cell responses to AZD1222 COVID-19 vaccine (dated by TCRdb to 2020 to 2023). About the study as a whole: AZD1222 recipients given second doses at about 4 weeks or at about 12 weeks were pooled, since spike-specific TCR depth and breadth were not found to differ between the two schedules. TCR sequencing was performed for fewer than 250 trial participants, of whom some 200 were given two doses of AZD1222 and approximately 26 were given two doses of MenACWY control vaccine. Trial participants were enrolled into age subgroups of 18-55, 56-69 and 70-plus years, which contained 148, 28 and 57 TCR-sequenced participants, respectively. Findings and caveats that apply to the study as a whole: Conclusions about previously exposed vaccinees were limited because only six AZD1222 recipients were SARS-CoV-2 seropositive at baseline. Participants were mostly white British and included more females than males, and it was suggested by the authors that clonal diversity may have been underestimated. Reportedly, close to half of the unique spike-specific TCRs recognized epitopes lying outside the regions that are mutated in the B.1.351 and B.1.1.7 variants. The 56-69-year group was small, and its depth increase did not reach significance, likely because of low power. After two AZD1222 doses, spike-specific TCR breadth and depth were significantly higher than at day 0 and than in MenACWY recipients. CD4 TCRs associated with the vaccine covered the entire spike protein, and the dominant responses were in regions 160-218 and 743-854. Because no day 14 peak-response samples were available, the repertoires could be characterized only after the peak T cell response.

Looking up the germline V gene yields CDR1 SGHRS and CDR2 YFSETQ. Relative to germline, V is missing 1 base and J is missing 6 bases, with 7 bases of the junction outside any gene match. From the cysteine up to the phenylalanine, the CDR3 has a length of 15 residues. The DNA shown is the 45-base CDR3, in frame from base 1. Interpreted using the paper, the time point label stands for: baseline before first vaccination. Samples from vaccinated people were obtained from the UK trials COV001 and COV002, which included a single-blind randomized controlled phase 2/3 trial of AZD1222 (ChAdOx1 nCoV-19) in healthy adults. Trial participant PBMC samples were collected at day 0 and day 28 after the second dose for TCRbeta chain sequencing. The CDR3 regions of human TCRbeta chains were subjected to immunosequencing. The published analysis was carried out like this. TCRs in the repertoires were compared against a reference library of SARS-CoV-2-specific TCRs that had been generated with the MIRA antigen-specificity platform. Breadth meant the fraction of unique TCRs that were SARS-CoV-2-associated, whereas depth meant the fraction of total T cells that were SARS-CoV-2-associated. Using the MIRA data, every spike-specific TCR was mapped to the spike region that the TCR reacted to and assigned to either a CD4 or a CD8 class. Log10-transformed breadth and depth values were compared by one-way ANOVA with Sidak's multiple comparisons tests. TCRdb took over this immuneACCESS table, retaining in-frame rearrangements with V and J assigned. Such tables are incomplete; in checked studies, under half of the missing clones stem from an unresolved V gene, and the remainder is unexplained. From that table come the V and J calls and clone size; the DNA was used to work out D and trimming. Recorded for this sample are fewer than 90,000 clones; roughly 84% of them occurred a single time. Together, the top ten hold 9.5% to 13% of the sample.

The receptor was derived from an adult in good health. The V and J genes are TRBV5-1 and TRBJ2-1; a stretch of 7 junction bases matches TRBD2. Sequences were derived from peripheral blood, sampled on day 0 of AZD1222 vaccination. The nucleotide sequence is TGCGCCAGCAGCTTGATTCCGGGGGAGGGCAATGAGCAGTTCTTC. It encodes CASSLIPGEGNEQFF.